Shown below are 8 T cell receptor beta chains from a single sample sequenced in a study of T cells in localized non-small cell lung cancer. Profiled with immunoSEQ multiplex PCR; TCRdb holds only in-frame clones, not every one. In the table there are 50,000 to 60,000 clones, 80% of which are singletons. Source: PBMCs, taken before any cancer treatment. Receptor source: a woman aged 40-69 years with stage II lung adenocarcinoma.

The rearrangement links TRBV19 to TRBJ2-7; 8 bases line up with TRBD1. The CDR3 length is 15 residues. Germline lookup yields CDR1 LNHDA and CDR2 SQIVND (reference sequence). V lost 6 bases to trimming and J lost 1 base; unmatched junction nucleotides: 8. CDR3 in DNA: TGTGCCAGTAGCAGACAGGGGTTAGATTCCTACGAGCAGTACTTC. Its protein is CASSRQGLDSYEQYF.

This clone appeared a single time. V usage is TRBV15 and J usage is TRBJ1-2; 7 nucleotides agree with TRBD1. CDR1 LNHNV and CDR2 YYDKDF come from the germline V gene (reference sequence). The junction had 3 bases not matched to a gene; V was cut back by 2 bases and J by 0 bases. The CDR3 totals 15 residues. The CDR3 DNA follows: TGTGCCACCAGCAGAAGACAGGGTTCTAACTATGGCTACACCTTC. Its protein product is CATSRRQGSNYGYTF. The full variable domain, rest sourced from reference TRBV15 and TRBJ1-2, is DAMVIQNPRYQVTQFGKPVTLSCSQTLNHNVMYWYQQKSSQAPKLLFHYYDKDFNNEADTPDNFQSRRPNTSFCFLDIRSPGLGDTAMYLCATSRRQGSNYGYTFGSGTRLTVV.

This chain links TRBV5-6 with TRBJ1-1, with a tentative D call TRBD1 (5 bases). Per germline, CDR1 SGHDT and CDR2 YYEEEE. The V end lost 5 bases, the J end lost 4 bases, and 12 bases lay between the germline ends. The CDR3 runs to 13 residues. CDR3 amino acids: CASRYGGGTEAFF. The CDR3 DNA follows: TGTGCCAGCAGGTACGGGGGTGGCACTGAAGCTTTCTTT.

V and J are TRBV29-1 and TRBJ2-1; 8 bases line up with TRBD2. The length of the CDR3 is 17 residues. V dropped 5 bases and J dropped 0; count of bases not matched to a gene: 12. Germline loops: CDR1 SQVTM, CDR2 ANQGSEA. CDR3 in amino acids: CSVTVAGSSSSYNEQFF. CDR3 nucleotides: TGCAGCGTTACGGTAGCGGGGAGCTCAAGCTCCTACAATGAGCAGTTCTTC.

The rearrangement links TRBV7-3 to TRBJ2-7; no reliable D call. The CDR3 covers 13 residues. V shed 4 bases and J shed 3 bases, with 10 bases lying between them. Germline CDR1 SGHTA, CDR2 FQGTGA. For the CDR3, the DNA is TGTGCCAGCAGCTCGGGCCCGTACTACGAGCAGTACTTC. Translating it yields CASSSGPYYEQYF.

Relative to its sample, this clone is medium-sized. V and J are TRBV4-1 and TRBJ1-2, with unresolved D. Germline assignment: CDR1 MGHRA and CDR2 YSYEKL. The length of the CDR3 is 17 residues. Trimming removed 0 bases at V and 4 bases at J, with 18 bases between. CDR3 DNA: TGCGCCAGCAGCCAAGAGGCACTTGGTAGCCCAACCTATGGCTACACCTTC. This gives the protein CASSQEALGSPTYGYTF.

The gene calls are TRBV7-2 and TRBJ2-6; D unresolved. Trimming shortened V by 7 bases and J by 1 base, and 11 bases separated the two germline ends. Germline CDR1 and CDR2: SGHTA and FQGNSA. The CDR3 is made up of 15 amino acids. This CDR3 reads CASTIKGSGANVLTF. DNA for the CDR3: TGTGCCAGCACCATAAAAGGGTCTGGGGCCAACGTCCTGACTTTC. The full variable domain, completed using reference TRBV7-2 and TRBJ2-6, is GAGVSQSPSNKVTEKGKDVELRCDPISGHTALYWYRQSLGQGLEFLIYFQGNSAPDKSGLPSDRFSAERTGGSVSTLTIQRTQQEDSAVYLCASTIKGSGANVLTFGAGSRLTVL.

This chain joins TRBV4-2 and TRBJ1-4; no firm D call. Germline lookup yields CDR1 LGHNA and CDR2 YNFKEQ. CDR3 length equals 22 residues. V shed 0 bases and J shed 0 bases, with 26 bases lying between them. The chain's CDR3 is CASSQESAGIFALDSTNEKLFF. Here the CDR3 DNA reads TGTGCCAGCAGCCAAGAATCCGCGGGCATCTTTGCGTTGGACTCAACTAATGAAAAACTGTTTTTT.